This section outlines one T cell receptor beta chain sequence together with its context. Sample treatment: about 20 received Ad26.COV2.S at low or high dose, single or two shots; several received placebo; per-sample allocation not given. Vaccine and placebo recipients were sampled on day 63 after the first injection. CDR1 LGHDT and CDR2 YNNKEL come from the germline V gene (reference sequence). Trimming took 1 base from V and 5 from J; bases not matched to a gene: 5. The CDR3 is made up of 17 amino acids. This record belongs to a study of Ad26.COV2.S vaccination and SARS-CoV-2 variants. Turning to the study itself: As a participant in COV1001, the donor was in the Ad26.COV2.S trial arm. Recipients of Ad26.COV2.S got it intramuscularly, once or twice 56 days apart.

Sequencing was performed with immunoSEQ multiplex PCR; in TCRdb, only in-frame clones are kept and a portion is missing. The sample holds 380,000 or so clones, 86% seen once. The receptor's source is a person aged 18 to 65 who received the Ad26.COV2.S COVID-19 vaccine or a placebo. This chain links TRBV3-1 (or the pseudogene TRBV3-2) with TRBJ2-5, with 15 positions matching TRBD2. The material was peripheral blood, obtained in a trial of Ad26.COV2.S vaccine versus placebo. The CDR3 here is CASSQGGLAGGLETQYF. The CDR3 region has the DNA TGTGCCAGCAGCCAAGGTGGACTAGCGGGGGGGCTGGAGACCCAGTACTTC.